The rows below give T cell receptor beta chains drawn from one sample of a study of CD8+CD57+ T cells in acquired aplastic anemia. From the reads, TCRdb called clonotypes with MiXCR, one entry per CDR3 protein. The table includes about 110,000 distinct CDR3 sequences, around 50% detected once. The sequenced sample consisted of sorted CD4+, CD8+, or CD8+CD57+ T cells (not recorded which) from PBMCs. These TCRs come from a human donor in good health, serving as a control. Both conserved end residues are part of each CDR3.

V: TRBV14; J: TRBJ2-5; CDR3: CARRLAGEQETQYF
V: TRBV2; J: TRBJ1-1; CDR3: CAVRGGLKTVMNTEAFF
V: TRBV6-2/TRBV6-3; J: TRBJ2-1; CDR3: CACSYLPLSGAGYNEQFF
V: TRBV6-1; J: TRBJ2-7; CDR3: CASSEVPDIYEQYF
V: TRBV2; J: TRBJ1-1; CDR3: CASRGRWAFF
V: TRBV5-4; J: TRBJ1-1; CDR3: CASSLARGLTEAFF
V: TRBV10-3; J: TRBJ2-1; CDR3: CAISELAQPYNEQFF
V: TRBV12-3/TRBV12-4; J: TRBJ2-1; CDR3: CASSFRSGYNEQFF
V: TRBV2; J: TRBJ1-1; CDR3: CASSAPGGAEAFF
V: TRBV19; J: TRBJ2-7; CDR3: CASSITSPGASEQYF
V: TRBV10-3; J: TRBJ2-7; CDR3: CAISQGAYEQYF
V: TRBV29-1; J: TRBJ2-4; CDR3: CSAVTVAKNIQYF
V: TRBV11-2; J: TRBJ2-7; CDR3: CASRPIGDRETGQYF
V: TRBV20-1; J: TRBJ2-7; CDR3: CSARDSRTAIYEQYF
V: TRBV10-3; J: TRBJ2-7; CDR3: CAISEDDGGYEQYF
V: TRBV11-2; J: TRBJ2-1; CDR3: CASSLDPGGNNEQFF
V: TRBV5-1; J: TRBJ1-3; CDR3: CASRNEGSGNTIYF
V: TRBV16; J: TRBJ1-6; CDR3: CASSQIWAQGPNSSPLHF
V: TRBV9; J: TRBJ2-5; CDR3: CASSPRQVGETQYF
V: TRBV10-3; J: TRBJ1-5; CDR3: CAISESSDGNQPQHF
V: TRBV10-3; J: TRBJ1-5; CDR3: CAIKEGRDQPQHF
V: TRBV19; J: TRBJ1-5; CDR3: CASTPTEPNQPQHF
V: TRBV20-1; J: TRBJ1-6; CDR3: CSATGLHSPLHF
V: TRBV19; J: TRBJ2-5; CDR3: CASSIARQVGETQYF
V: TRBV27; J: TRBJ2-7; CDR3: CASSPREGEQYF
V: TRBV7-2; J: TRBJ2-3; CDR3: CASSSGSVDTQYF
V: TRBV4-2; J: TRBJ2-1; CDR3: CASSDTGQGNNEQFF
V: TRBV25-1; J: TRBJ1-4; CDR3: CASSLEGRGSKEKLFF
V: TRBV2; J: TRBJ1-3; CDR3: CASEDTYTSSGNTIYF
V: TRBV15; J: TRBJ2-7; CDR3: CATSRDRGQHSYEQYF
V: TRBV9; J: TRBJ2-3; CDR3: CASSGTTSGATDTQYF
V: TRBV9; J: TRBJ2-2; CDR3: CASSLTHTGELFF
V: TRBV7-7; J: TRBJ1-2; CDR3: CASSLDTRPIGGYTF
V: TRBV12-3/TRBV12-4; J: TRBJ1-1; CDR3: CASRPEIVGETEAFF
V: TRBV15; J: TRBJ1-6; CDR3: CATSGSMWSNSPLHF
V: TRBV19; J: TRBJ2-5; CDR3: CASSLQGGETQYF
V: TRBV11-1; J: TRBJ1-6; CDR3: CASSLTVINSPLHF
V: TRBV10-2; J: TRBJ1-5; CDR3: CASSESNQDEGPQHF
V: TRBV25-1; J: TRBJ2-7; CDR3: CASSGVVAGVFWQYF
V: TRBV11-1; J: TRBJ1-6; CDR3: CASSLSAGEVAHSPLHF
V: TRBV7-9; J: TRBJ1-2; CDR3: CASRDRGKLYGYTF
V: TRBV29-1; J: TRBJ1-1; CDR3: CSVIPGNSEAFF
V: TRBV2; J: TRBJ1-2; CDR3: CASSAGQDYGYTF